The 22 T cell receptor beta chains in this list originate from one sample, sequenced in a study of spatial heterogeneity in lung cancer. Via MiXCR, TCRdb re-called the 5' RACE reads, giving one row per CDR3 protein. This table has under 150,000 distinct CDR3 sequences, less than 15% appearing once. Time point noted: blood at routine non-recurrence follow-up after resection. Frozen PBMC, nontumor lung or tumor provided whole RNA, which was sequenced unsorted. This sample comprised PBMCs, obtained at follow-up. The receptors shown here come from a male donor with early-stage non-small cell lung cancer.

This clonotype was seen only a few times. The gene calls are TRBV6-6 and TRBJ1-1; 8 nucleotides agree with TRBD1. Germline loops: CDR1 MNHNY, CDR2 SVGAGI (reference sequence). The trim removed 6 bases at V and 1 base at J, leaving 4 bases unmatched. This CDR3 is 14 amino acids long. The CDR3: CASRSGGSNTEAFF. CDR3 in DNA: TGTGCCAGCAGATCAGGGGGCTCGAACACTGAAGCTTTCTTT.

V usage is TRBV28 and J usage is TRBJ2-7; the match to TRBD1 covers 8 bases. The CDR3 is made up of 15 amino acids. Germline V gene data show CDR1 as MDHEN and CDR2 as SYDVKM. The V and J ends lost 0 bases and 5 bases, in that order; junction bases with no gene match: 6. This CDR3 reads CASSLWTGESDEQYF. The CDR3 region has the DNA TGTGCCAGCAGTTTATGGACAGGGGAAAGCGACGAGCAGTACTTC.

This clonotype was picked up many times. J is TRBJ2-7 and V is TRBV20-1, with D unclear. V lost 6 bases and J 5 bases, leaving 11 bases between the germline ends. The CDR3 sequence is 11 residues long. Germline assignment: CDR1 DFQATT and CDR2 SNEGSKA (reference sequence). CDR3 in DNA: TGCAGTGCCACAAGTTTGGACGAGCAGTACTTC. Translating it yields CSATSLDEQYF.

This clonotype was counted only a few times. The V gene is TRBV29-1, the J gene TRBJ2-7; 8 bases map to TRBD1. This CDR3 comprises 13 residues. Germline V lookup: CDR1 SQVTM, CDR2 ANQGSEA. V shed 1 base, J shed 6 bases, and the junction held 5 bases outside the gene matches. This CDR3 is CSVEVSGGAEQYF. The DNA for the CDR3 is TGCAGCGTTGAAGTCTCAGGGGGCGCCGAGCAGTACTTC.

The table lists this clonotype with many counts. V and J are TRBV6-2 or TRBV6-3 and TRBJ2-1; 11 positions match TRBD2. Per the germline V gene, CDR1 is MNHEY and CDR2 is SVGEGT. This CDR3 has 18 residues. J was trimmed by 0 bases and V by 5 bases; bases with no gene match: 9. This CDR3 reads CASSPATSGVISYNEQFF. DNA for the CDR3: TGTGCCAGCAGTCCCGCGACTAGCGGGGTGATCTCCTACAATGAGCAGTTCTTC.

The table lists this clonotype with a few counts. The V gene is TRBV7-2, the J gene TRBJ2-5; a weak D match, TRBD2 (5 bases). Germline-derived CDR1 and CDR2 are SGHTA and FQGNSA. The V and J ends lost 2 bases and 5 bases respectively, with 9 bases between them. The CDR3 covers 13 residues. The CDR3 region is CASSLNREETQYF. CDR3 coding DNA: TGTGCCAGCAGCTTAAATAGGGAGGAGACCCAGTACTTC.

V gene TRBV28 combines with J gene TRBJ1-5; D gene unclear. Trimming stripped 1 base from V and 6 bases from J, with 10 bases between. This CDR3 contains 14 residues. CDR1 and CDR2 (germline): MDHEN, SYDVKM. The DNA for the CDR3 is TGTGCCAGCAGTTTATCCCTGGAGGGTCAGCCCCAGCATTTT. It specifies CASSLSLEGQPQHF.

V gene TRBV3-1 combines with J gene TRBJ2-7; tentatively, D is TRBD1 or TRBD2 (7 bases each). Trimming took off 4 bases at V and 7 bases at J, with 17 bases between the two ends. Germline CDR1 reads LGHDT; CDR2 reads YNNKEL (reference sequence). The CDR3 length is 14 residues. As DNA, the CDR3 is TGTGCCAGCAGCCTCAGGGGGGGGCCGCGGGAGCAGTACTTC. As protein: CASSLRGGPREQYF.

In its sample, this clonotype was seen a few times. The chain joins TRBV11-1 to TRBJ1-5; tentative D call: TRBD1 (6 bases). Germline CDR1 SGHAT, CDR2 FQDESV (reference sequence). The ends were cut back, 5 bases at V and 3 bases at J, with 11 bases in the middle. The CDR3 sequence is 14 residues long. CDR3 in DNA: TGTGCCAGCAGCCGGACAGTTTTCAATCAGCCCCAGCATTTT. Protein product: CASSRTVFNQPQHF.

Many counts were recorded for this clonotype. This sequence joins TRBV21-1 and TRBJ2-1; TRBD2, as called in the table, went unchecked against the DNA. TRBV21-1 is a pseudogene. The CDR3 is made up of 18 amino acids. The DNA for the CDR3 is TGTGCCAGCAGCAAAGGAGGGACTAGCGGAGGGAAGCACAATGAGCAGTTCTTC. Protein sequence: CASSKGGTSGGKHNEQFF.

This clonotype has at least ten counts. This rearrangement joins TRBV2 to TRBJ2-1; 11 nucleotides agree with TRBD2. The V gene end was trimmed by 4 bases and the J gene end by 9 bases; junction bases not matched to a gene: 8. Germline-derived CDR1 and CDR2 are SNHLY and FYNNEI. The length of the CDR3 is 15 residues. CDR3 residues: CASSVTSGGSGEQFF. The DNA of the CDR3 is TGTGCCAGCAGTGTTACTAGCGGGGGAAGCGGTGAGCAGTTCTTC. The full variable domain, completed using reference TRBV2 and TRBJ2-1, is EPEVTQTPSHQVTQMGQEVILRCVPISNHLYFYWYRQILGQKVEFLVSFYNNEISEKSEIFDDQFSVERPDGSNFTLKIRSTKLEDSAMYFCASSVTSGGSGEQFFGPGTRLTVL.

This clonotype was observed a few times. This chain connects TRBV28 to TRBJ2-7; 8 nucleotides align to TRBD1. Germline V gives CDR1 MDHEN, CDR2 SYDVKM. This CDR3 is built from 14 residues. V shed 3 bases and J 6 bases; nucleotides not matched to a gene: 7. DNA for the CDR3: TGTGCCAGCAGTTTTTTGTCAGGGGGCCTCGAGCAGTACTTC. It codes for CASSFLSGGLEQYF.

This clonotype was counted only a few times. This rearrangement joins TRBV6-2 or TRBV6-3 to TRBJ1-2; TRBD1 matches 10 bases. Trimming at V came to 7 bases and at J to 7 bases, leaving 9 bases not matched to a gene. There are 14 residues in the CDR3. Germline V CDR1 and CDR2: MNHEY, SVGEGT. As DNA, the CDR3 is TGTGCCAGCAATCCGGGACAGGGGATAAGTGGCTACACCTTC. Protein sequence: CASNPGQGISGYTF.

This clonotype appeared many times. This chain uses TRBV9 with TRBJ1-2; 7 bases are shared with TRBD1. Germline V CDR1 and CDR2: SGDLS, YYNGEE. This CDR3 region has 12 residues. Losses at the gene ends were 6 bases for V and 3 bases for J; bases not matched to a gene: 2. CDR3 region: CASKGGDYGYTF. CDR3 DNA: TGTGCCAGCAAAGGGGGCGACTATGGCTACACCTTC.

This clonotype was found once. This sequence joins TRBV14 and TRBJ2-3; TRBD2 matches 10 bases. Germline assignment: CDR1 SGHDN and CDR2 FVKESK. The length of the CDR3 is 16 residues. Trimming at V came to 3 bases and at J to 8 bases, leaving 11 bases not matched to a gene. The CDR3 spells CASSQEGLAVFRTQYF. The CDR3 DNA follows: TGTGCCAGCAGCCAGGAAGGACTAGCGGTCTTTCGTACGCAGTATTTT. The variable domain in full, completed from reference TRBV14 and TRBJ2-3, reads EAGVTQFPSHSVIEKGQTVTLRCDPISGHDNLYWYRRVMGKEIKFLLHFVKESKQDESGMPNNRFLAERTGGTYSTLKVQPAELEDSGVYFCASSQEGLAVFRTQYFGPGTRLTVL.

The V call is TRBV10-3, the J call TRBJ1-3, with TRBD1 identical over 7 bases. Germline CDR1 reads ENHRY; CDR2 reads SYGVKD. This CDR3 is 17 amino acids long. V shed 4 bases, J shed 0 bases, and the junction held 9 bases outside the gene matches. The CDR3 protein is CAISGRGQPPSGNTIYF. In DNA, the CDR3 is TGTGCCATCAGTGGTCGGGGACAGCCCCCCTCTGGAAACACCATATATTTT.

There are many counts of this clonotype. The CDR3 bases are TGTGCCAGCAGCTCGGTAGGAGAGCAGTTCTTC. Translating it yields CASSSVGEQFF. The rearrangement links TRBV13 to TRBJ2-1, with D hard to call. With 4 bases removed from V and 10 bases from J, the gap between germline ends came to 8 bases. The V gene's germline CDR1 is PRHDT and CDR2 FYEKMQ (reference sequence). The CDR3 runs 11 residues.

V is TRBV19 and J is TRBJ2-2; D uncertain. Trimming took off 2 bases at V and 2 bases at J, with 0 bases between the two ends. This CDR3 is 12 amino acids long. Per germline, CDR1 LNHDA and CDR2 SQIVND (reference sequence). The CDR3 region is CASSINTGELFF. The CDR3 DNA reads TGTGCCAGTAGTATAAACACCGGGGAGCTGTTTTTT. Looking up the rest from reference TRBV19 and TRBJ2-2 gives the full variable domain: DGGITQSPKYLFRKEGQNVTLSCEQNLNHDAMYWYRQDPGQGLRLIYYSQIVNDFQKGDIAEGYSVSREKKESFPLTVTSAQKNPTAFYLCASSINTGELFFGEGSRLTVL.

This clonotype turned up a few times. V and J are TRBV7-6 and TRBJ1-1, with TRBD1 matching 8 bases. Unmatched junction bases numbered 2, after V lost 8 bases and J lost 0 bases. Germline CDR1 reads SGHVS; CDR2 reads FNYEAQ. The CDR3 is made up of 13 amino acids. The CDR3 DNA is TGTGCCAGCTGGGACAGGTTGAACACTGAAGCTTTCTTT. Encoded protein: CASWDRLNTEAFF. Full variable domain (missing parts from reference TRBV7-6 and TRBJ1-1): GAGVSQSPRYKVTKRGQDVALRCDPISGHVSLYWYRQALGQGPEFLTYFNYEAQQDKSGLPNDRFSAERPEGSISTLTIQRTEQRDSAMYRCASWDRLNTEAFFGQGTRLTVV.

This clonotype was seen a handful of times. DNA of the CDR3: TGTGCCAGCAGGAGGGCTAGCGGCGCACAAGAGACCCAGTACTTC. Protein sequence: CASRRASGAQETQYF. The chain uses TRBV6-2 or TRBV6-3 and TRBJ2-5; 7 bases agree with TRBD2. The CDR3 length is 15 residues. Per germline, CDR1 MNHEY and CDR2 SVGEGT. Germline trimming cut 6 bases from V and 2 bases from J; bases unmatched to any gene: 9.

Many counts were recorded for this clonotype. The CDR3 region has the DNA TGTGCCAGCAGTTTAGACAGGGACCATAATTCACCCCTCCACTTT. The encoded protein is CASSLDRDHNSPLHF. The chain recombines TRBV27 with TRBJ1-6, with TRBD1 matching 7 bases. With V trimmed by 2 bases and J by 5 bases, 3 bases remained unmatched. This CDR3 region has 15 residues. From germline, CDR1 is MNHEY and CDR2 SMNVEV (reference sequence).

The rearrangement uses TRBV2 and TRBJ2-7; D is perhaps TRBD1 (5 bases). CDR3 length: 14 residues. Deletions cut 1 base from V and 5 bases from J, with 12 bases between. Germline V gene sequence: CDR1 SNHLY, CDR2 FYNNEI. CDR3 in DNA: TGTGCCAGCAGTGAAGGAAGGGGCCGGGACGAGCAGTACTTC. Amino acids: CASSEGRGRDEQYF.